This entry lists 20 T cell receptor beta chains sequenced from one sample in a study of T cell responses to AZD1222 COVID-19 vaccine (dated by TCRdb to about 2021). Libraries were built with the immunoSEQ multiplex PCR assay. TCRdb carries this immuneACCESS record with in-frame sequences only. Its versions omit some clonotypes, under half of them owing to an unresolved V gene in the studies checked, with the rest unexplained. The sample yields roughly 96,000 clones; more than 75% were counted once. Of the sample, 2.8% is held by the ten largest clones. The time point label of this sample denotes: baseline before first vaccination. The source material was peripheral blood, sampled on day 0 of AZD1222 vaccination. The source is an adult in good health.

CDR3 in amino acids: CAWSEGQGWNYGYTF. Written as DNA, the CDR3 is TGTGCCTGGAGTGAGGGACAGGGTTGGAACTATGGCTACACCTTC. The rearrangement uses TRBV30 and TRBJ1-2, with 9 nucleotides matching TRBD1. This CDR3 region has 15 residues. CDR1 and CDR2 (germline): GTSNPN, SVGIG (reference sequence). Trimming at V came to 1 base and at J to 2 bases, leaving 5 bases not matched to a gene.

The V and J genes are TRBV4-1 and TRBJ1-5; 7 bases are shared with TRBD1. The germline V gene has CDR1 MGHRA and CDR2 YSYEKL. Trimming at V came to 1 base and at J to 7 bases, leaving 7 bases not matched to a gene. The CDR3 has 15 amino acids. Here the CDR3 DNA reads TGCGCCAGCAGCCAAGGGGCAGGGGGGTTCCAGCCCCAGCATTTT. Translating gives CASSQGAGGFQPQHF.

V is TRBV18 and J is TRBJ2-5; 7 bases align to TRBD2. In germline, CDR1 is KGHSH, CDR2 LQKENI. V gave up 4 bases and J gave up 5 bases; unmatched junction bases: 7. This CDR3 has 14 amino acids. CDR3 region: CASSRRRELETQYF. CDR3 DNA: TGTGCCAGCTCACGGAGGCGGGAGCTCGAGACCCAGTACTTC.

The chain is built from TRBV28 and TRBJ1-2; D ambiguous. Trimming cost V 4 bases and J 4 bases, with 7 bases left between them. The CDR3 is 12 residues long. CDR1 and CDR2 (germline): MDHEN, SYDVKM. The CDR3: CASSSQSYGYTF. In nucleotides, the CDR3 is TGTGCCAGCAGTTCTCAAAGCTATGGCTACACCTTC.

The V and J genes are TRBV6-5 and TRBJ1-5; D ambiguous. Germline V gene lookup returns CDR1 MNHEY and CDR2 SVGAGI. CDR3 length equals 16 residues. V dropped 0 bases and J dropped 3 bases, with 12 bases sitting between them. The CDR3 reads CASSYSPGVDNQPQHF. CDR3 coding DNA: TGTGCCAGCAGTTACTCCCCGGGCGTTGACAATCAGCCCCAGCATTTT.

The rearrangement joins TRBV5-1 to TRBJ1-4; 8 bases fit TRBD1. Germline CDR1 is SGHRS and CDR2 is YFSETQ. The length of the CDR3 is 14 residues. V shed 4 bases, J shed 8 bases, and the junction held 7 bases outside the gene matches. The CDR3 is CASSLGQGWEKLFF. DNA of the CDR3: TGCGCCAGCAGCCTAGGACAGGGATGGGAAAAACTGTTTTTT.

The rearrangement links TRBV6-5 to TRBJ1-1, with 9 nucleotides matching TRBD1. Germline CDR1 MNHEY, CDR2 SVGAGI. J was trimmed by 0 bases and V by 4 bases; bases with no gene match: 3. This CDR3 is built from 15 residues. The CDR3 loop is CASSSDRGLNTEAFF. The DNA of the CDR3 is TGTGCCAGCAGTTCTGACAGGGGGTTGAACACTGAAGCTTTCTTT.

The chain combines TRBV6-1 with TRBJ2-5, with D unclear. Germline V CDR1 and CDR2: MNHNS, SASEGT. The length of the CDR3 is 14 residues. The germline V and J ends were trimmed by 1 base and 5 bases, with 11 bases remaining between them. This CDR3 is CASSEVLGWETQYF. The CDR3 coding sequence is TGTGCCAGCAGTGAAGTTCTAGGGTGGGAGACCCAGTACTTC.

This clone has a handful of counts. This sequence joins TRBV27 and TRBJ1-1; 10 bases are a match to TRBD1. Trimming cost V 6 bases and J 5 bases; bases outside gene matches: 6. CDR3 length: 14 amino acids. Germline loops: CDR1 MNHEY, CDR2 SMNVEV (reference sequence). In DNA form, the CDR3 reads TGTGCCAGCAGACGAAGACAGGGGGCGACTGAAGCTTTCTTT. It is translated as CASRRRQGATEAFF.

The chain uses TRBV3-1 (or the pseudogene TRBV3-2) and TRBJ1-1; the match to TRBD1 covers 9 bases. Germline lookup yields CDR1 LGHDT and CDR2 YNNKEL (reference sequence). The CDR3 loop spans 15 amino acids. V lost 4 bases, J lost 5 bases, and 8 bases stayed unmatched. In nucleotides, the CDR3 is TGTGCCAGCAGCCTTCCGGGACAGGGTGGAACTGAAGCTTTCTTT. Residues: CASSLPGQGGTEAFF.

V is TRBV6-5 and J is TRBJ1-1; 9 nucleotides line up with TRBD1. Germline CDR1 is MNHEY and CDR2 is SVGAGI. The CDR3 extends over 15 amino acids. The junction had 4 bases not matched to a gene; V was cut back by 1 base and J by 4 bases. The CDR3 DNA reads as TGTGCCAGCAGTTACTACAGGGGGCAGGGCACTGAAGCTTTCTTT. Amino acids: CASSYYRGQGTEAFF.

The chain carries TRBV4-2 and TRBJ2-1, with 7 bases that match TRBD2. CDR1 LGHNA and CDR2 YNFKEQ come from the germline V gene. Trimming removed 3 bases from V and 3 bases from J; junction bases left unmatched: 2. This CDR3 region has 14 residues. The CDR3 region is CASSHPGGYNEQFF. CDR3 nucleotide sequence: TGTGCCAGCAGCCACCCGGGGGGCTACAATGAGCAGTTCTTC.

In nucleotides, the CDR3 is TGTGCCAGCAGGTCGACTAGCGGGTCTCAAGAGACCCAGTACTTC. Translating gives CASRSTSGSQETQYF. The genes are TRBV2 and TRBJ2-5; 10 bases map to TRBD2. This CDR3 contains 15 residues. The germline gives CDR1 SNHLY, CDR2 FYNNEI. V gave up 6 bases and J gave up 2 bases; unmatched junction bases: 6.

The CDR3 sequence is CASSPSGSGRVDTQYF. CDR3 nucleotides: TGTGCCAGCAGCCCTAGTGGTAGCGGGAGAGTCGATACGCAGTATTTT. The gene calls are TRBV7-9 and TRBJ2-3; TRBD2 matches 9 bases. CDR1 SEHNR and CDR2 FQNEAQ come from the germline V gene (reference sequence). Losses at the gene ends were 5 bases for V and 6 bases for J; bases not matched to a gene: 12. The CDR3 totals 16 residues.

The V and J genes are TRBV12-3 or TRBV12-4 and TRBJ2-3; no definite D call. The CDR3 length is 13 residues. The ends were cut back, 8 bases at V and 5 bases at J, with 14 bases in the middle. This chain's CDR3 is CASASSPLDTQYF. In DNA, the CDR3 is TGTGCCAGCGCCTCGAGCCCTTTAGATACGCAGTATTTT.

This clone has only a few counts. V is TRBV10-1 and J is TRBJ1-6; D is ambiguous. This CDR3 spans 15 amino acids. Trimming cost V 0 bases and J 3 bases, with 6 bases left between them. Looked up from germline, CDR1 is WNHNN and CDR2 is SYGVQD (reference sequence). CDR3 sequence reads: CASSESNSYNSPLHF. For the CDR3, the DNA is TGCGCCAGCAGTGAGTCAAACAGCTATAATTCACCCCTCCACTTT.

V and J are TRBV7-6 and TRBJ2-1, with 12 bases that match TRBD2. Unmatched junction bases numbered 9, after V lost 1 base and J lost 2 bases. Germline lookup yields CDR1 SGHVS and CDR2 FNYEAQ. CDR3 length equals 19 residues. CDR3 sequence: CASSLERRLAGEAYNEQFF. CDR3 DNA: TGTGCCAGCAGCTTAGAGCGGAGACTAGCGGGAGAGGCCTACAATGAGCAGTTCTTC.

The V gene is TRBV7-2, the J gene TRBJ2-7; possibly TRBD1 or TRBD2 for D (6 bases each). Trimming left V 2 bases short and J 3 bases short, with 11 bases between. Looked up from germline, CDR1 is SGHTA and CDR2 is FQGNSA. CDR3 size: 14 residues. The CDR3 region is CASSLLRDNYEQYF. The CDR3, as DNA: TGTGCCAGCAGCTTATTGCGGGACAACTACGAGCAGTACTTC.

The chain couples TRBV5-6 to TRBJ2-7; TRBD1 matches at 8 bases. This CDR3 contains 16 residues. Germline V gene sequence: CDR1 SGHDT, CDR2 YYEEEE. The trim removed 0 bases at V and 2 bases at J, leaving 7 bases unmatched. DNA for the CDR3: TGTGCCAGCAGCTTGGGGTTGACAGGGGTCCCCTACGAGCAGTACTTC. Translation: CASSLGLTGVPYEQYF.

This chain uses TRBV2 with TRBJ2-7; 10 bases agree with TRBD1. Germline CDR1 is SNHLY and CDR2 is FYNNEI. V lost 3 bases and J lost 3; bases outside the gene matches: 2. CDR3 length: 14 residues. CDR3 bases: TGTGCCAGCAGTGAGAGGACAGGGGGCTACGAGCAGTACTTC. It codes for CASSERTGGYEQYF.